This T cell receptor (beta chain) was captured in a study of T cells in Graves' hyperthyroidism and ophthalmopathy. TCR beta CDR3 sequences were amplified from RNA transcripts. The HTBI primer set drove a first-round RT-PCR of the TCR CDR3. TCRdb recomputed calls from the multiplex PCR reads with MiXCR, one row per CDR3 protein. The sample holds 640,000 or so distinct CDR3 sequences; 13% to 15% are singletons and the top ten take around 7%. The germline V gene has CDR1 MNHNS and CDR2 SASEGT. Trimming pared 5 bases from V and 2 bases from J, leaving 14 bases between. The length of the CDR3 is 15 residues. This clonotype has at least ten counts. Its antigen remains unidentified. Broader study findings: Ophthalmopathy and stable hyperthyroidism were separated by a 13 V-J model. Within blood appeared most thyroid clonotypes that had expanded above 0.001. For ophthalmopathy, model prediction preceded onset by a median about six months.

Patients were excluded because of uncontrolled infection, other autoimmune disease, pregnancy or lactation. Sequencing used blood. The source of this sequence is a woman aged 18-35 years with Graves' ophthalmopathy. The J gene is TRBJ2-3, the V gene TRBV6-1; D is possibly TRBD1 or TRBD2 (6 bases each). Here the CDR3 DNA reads TGTGCCAGCAGTCAGGGGCTAGCGTACACAGATACGCAGTATTTT. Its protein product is CASSQGLAYTDTQYF.